This T cell receptor beta chain was captured by sequencing in a study of shared clonotypes between healthy human individuals. Replicate PCRs run on sorted subsets employed roughly 190 ng DNA, roughly 30,000 T cell genomes. The repertoire was sequenced with immunoSEQ multiplex PCR; TCRdb's copy has only in-frame clones and lacks some. The table lists roughly 530,000 clones, almost 97% of them singletons. Regarding the study as a whole: Against clonotypes common to all four donors, non-shared ones had lower generation probabilities. Only blood underwent sampling, and tissue repertoires likely differ.

On this clone: The target antigen is unknown.

Trimming took off 5 bases at V and 1 base at J, with 11 bases between the two ends. Germline V lookup: CDR1 SQVTM, CDR2 ANQGSEA. The CDR3 totals 13 residues. The sequenced sample consisted of naive CD4+ T cells sorted from blood. Subset noted: CD45RA+ positively selected. The chain links TRBV29-1 to TRBJ1-1; D remains ambiguous. The TCR comes from a woman aged 25 to 39 in good health. The CDR3: CSVSGIANTEAFF. Written as DNA, the CDR3 is TGCAGCGTTTCCGGGATCGCGAACACTGAAGCTTTCTTT.